The rows below give T cell receptor beta chains drawn from one sample of a study of monozygotic twins with inflammatory bowel disease. TCRdb re-called the 5' RACE reads; one entry per CDR3 protein, DNA not given. The listing records roughly 320,000 distinct CDR3 sequences. The sample consisted of blood. The source is a human donor with ulcerative colitis or Crohn's disease, or a healthy co-twin of an affected twin (not recorded which). Both conserved end residues are part of each CDR3.

>TRBJ2-7|TRBV28
CASKLDSFYEQYF
>TRBJ2-7|TRBV28
CASSLPAPSHEQYF
>TRBJ1-5|TRBV5-6
CASSLVGQGSGNQPQHF
>TRBJ1-5|TRBV20-1
CSAVPPGAAGQPQHF
>TRBJ1-1|TRBV5-1
CASSVTGDDTEAFF
>TRBJ2-1|TRBV12-3/TRBV12-4
CASSSTGLRYNEQFF
>TRBJ2-5|TRBV4-3
CASSQDRSGPVYF
>TRBJ2-3|TRBV3-1
CASRMGVADTQYF
>TRBJ1-5|TRBV7-2
CASSLAQGGQPQHF
>TRBJ2-7|TRBV2
CAGSRDLDRTTWYF
>TRBJ1-1|TRBV10-3
CAISEHQGTNTEAFF
>TRBJ1-1|TRBV5-1
CASSLAGNLWEAFF
>TRBJ2-4|TRBV7-8
CASSPSGGTKNIQYF
>TRBJ2-1|TRBV4-1
CASSNERYNEQFF
>TRBJ2-5|TRBV6-1
CASSPVTVWETQYF
>TRBJ1-5|TRBV28
CASSWGQGDQPQHF
>TRBJ2-7|TRBV7-9
CASSTGVEQYF
>TRBJ2-3|TRBV12-3/TRBV12-4
CASTYGARFHTQYF